The rows below give T cell receptor beta chains drawn from one sample of a study of blood T cell repertoires in COVID-19. Data came from immunoSEQ multiplex PCR; TCRdb stores just in-frame clones and leaves some out. This sample carries some 42,000 clones, about 90% of them seen once, and the ten largest clones take about a tenth. Sequenced material: peripheral blood. The source of these receptors is a man aged 45-65 years with active COVID-19. CDR3s include the opening cysteine and the closing phenylalanine or tryptophan. The D gene is left open where the match is weak. Expanded clones get a size class; other rows say once, few or many, or leave the size out.

CDR3nt,CDR3aa,abundance,d_gene,j_gene,v_gene
TGCGCCAGCAGCCCTCGCCAGACAATCAGCTCCTACGAGCAGTACTTC,CASSPRQTISSYEQYF,-,-,TRBJ2-7,TRBV5-1
TGTGCCAGCAATCCAGCGGGGATCACAGATACGCAGTATTTT,CASNPAGITDTQYF,-,TRBD2,TRBJ2-3,TRBV6-5
TGCGCCAGCAGCTTGGGCGGGACTAGCGGGCCCGACAATGAGCAGTTCTTC,CASSLGGTSGPDNEQFF,-,TRBD2,TRBJ2-1,TRBV5-1
TGTGCCAGCAGTCAAGGGACTAGCGGGAGGACCTATCTATACAATGAGCAGTTCTTC,CASSQGTSGRTYLYNEQFF,-,TRBD2,TRBJ2-1,TRBV6-2/TRBV6-3
TGCAGCGTTGAATCCAGGAACACAGATACGCAGTATTTT,CSVESRNTDTQYF,-,-,TRBJ2-3,TRBV29-1
TGTGCCATCAGTGATTCTCCCGAGGTCGAGCAGTACTTC,CAISDSPEVEQYF,-,-,TRBJ2-7,TRBV10-3
TGCGCCAGCAGCTTGGGGGGACTTAACACTGAAGCTTTCTTT,CASSLGGLNTEAFF,-,-,TRBJ1-1,TRBV5-1
TGTGCCAGCAGCTCGACAGGGAACACTGAAGCTTTCTTT,CASSSTGNTEAFF,-,-,TRBJ1-1,TRBV3-1/TRBV3-2
TGTGCCAGTAGTATTTATTGGGGCGTGAACACTGAAGCTTTCTTT,CASSIYWGVNTEAFF,-,-,TRBJ1-1,TRBV19
TGTGCCAGCAGCTTACAAGGACTAGCGGGAGGAGGGTCGCATGAGCAGTTCTTC,CASSLQGLAGGGSHEQFF,-,TRBD2,TRBJ2-1,TRBV7-9
TGTGCCAGCAGCTCGTGGGGGCTAGCGGGAGTGGGGGCCTACGAGCAGTACTTC,CASSSWGLAGVGAYEQYF,-,TRBD2,TRBJ2-7,TRBV11-2
TGTGCCAGCAGCTCTCTTACCGGGACAGGGCGTGTGGGTGGTTCAGGCTACACCTTC,CASSSLTGTGRVGGSGYTF,-,TRBD1,TRBJ1-2,TRBV4-2
TGTGCCAGCAGTACCCAGGGTGATAATTCACCCCTCCACTTT,CASSTQGDNSPLHF,-,-,TRBJ1-6,TRBV6-5
TGTGCCAGCAGCTTAGTAGTAGCGGGGGCCTACGAGCAGTACTTC,CASSLVVAGAYEQYF,few,TRBD2,TRBJ2-7,TRBV7-8
TGTGCCAGCACCGCCTGGGCTTCCTACGAGCAGTACTTC,CASTAWASYEQYF,-,-,TRBJ2-7,TRBV5-8
TGTGCCAGCAGTTCCCTTACAGGGTACGAGCAGTACTTC,CASSSLTGYEQYF,once,-,TRBJ2-7,TRBV12-3/TRBV12-4
TGTGCCAGCTCAGGGACTAGTGGGACAGATACGCAGTATTTT,CASSGTSGTDTQYF,-,TRBD2,TRBJ2-3,TRBV18
TGTGCCAGCTCACCCGGCGCAGGCGGGGACACTGAAGCTTTCTTT,CASSPGAGGDTEAFF,-,-,TRBJ1-1,TRBV18
TGCGCCAGCAGCCAAGGCCCCCCTAGCGGGAGAAGTACAAATGAGCAGTTCTTC,CASSQGPPSGRSTNEQFF,-,TRBD2,TRBJ2-1,TRBV4-1
TGTGCCAGCAGTTTATCTCTAGCGGGAGTCTACGAGCAGTACTTC,CASSLSLAGVYEQYF,-,TRBD2,TRBJ2-7,TRBV28
TGTGCCACCAGTGAGACGGACAGGTTGGGGGAGCTGTTTTTT,CATSETDRLGELFF,-,TRBD1,TRBJ2-2,TRBV24-1
TGTGCCAGCAGTTTGGTGGCGGGGGAAAAATCGGGCGAGCAGTACTTC,CASSLVAGEKSGEQYF,-,TRBD2,TRBJ2-7,TRBV28
TGCGCCAGCAGCTTGGTGCGGGACCCCTACGAGCAGTACTTC,CASSLVRDPYEQYF,-,-,TRBJ2-7,TRBV5-1
TGTGCCAGCAGGCCTACAGGGGGCACAATGAAGAGCAATCAGCCCCAGCATTTT,CASRPTGGTMKSNQPQHF,-,TRBD1,TRBJ1-5,TRBV28
TGTGCCAGCAGCTTAGATGAGGGCTACGAGCAGTACTTC,CASSLDEGYEQYF,-,-,TRBJ2-7,TRBV11-2
TGTGCCAGTAGTCACCACGGGATGGAGGGATCACCCCTCCACTTT,CASSHHGMEGSPLHF,-,-,TRBJ1-6,TRBV19
TGTGCCAGCAGAGGCGGGGTTTTTTGGGACACTGAAGCTTTCTTT,CASRGGVFWDTEAFF,-,-,TRBJ1-1,TRBV28
TGTGCCAGCACTCGGACAAGCGTCTCCTACGAGCAGTACTTC,CASTRTSVSYEQYF,-,-,TRBJ2-7,TRBV6-5
TGTGCCATCAGTACCGACAGGGAGGACACCATATATTTT,CAISTDREDTIYF,-,TRBD1,TRBJ1-3,TRBV10-3
TGTGCCAGCAGTCCCCTGACGGGAGGAACCCACTACGAGCAGTACTTC,CASSPLTGGTHYEQYF,-,TRBD2,TRBJ2-7,TRBV6-2/TRBV6-3
TGTGCCACCAATAATGGCCAGGACAGGGCTGGAAACACCATATATTTT,CATNNGQDRAGNTIYF,once,TRBD1,TRBJ1-3,TRBV5-4
TGTGCCAGCAACGAGGGAGGGGACCTAGGGGGCTACACCTTC,CASNEGGDLGGYTF,once,-,TRBJ1-2,TRBV28
TGTGCCAGTAGTATTAGGGGGACAGGTTTCTCTGGGGCCAACGTCCTGACTTTC,CASSIRGTGFSGANVLTF,-,TRBD1,TRBJ2-6,TRBV19
TGCGCCAGCAGCGATAAGACAGGGGAGTCCGGGGAGCTGTTTTTT,CASSDKTGESGELFF,-,TRBD1,TRBJ2-2,TRBV5-1
TGTGCCATCAGTGAGTCGAGTAGGGAGGCAACTAATGAAAAACTGTTTTTT,CAISESSREATNEKLFF,-,-,TRBJ1-4,TRBV10-3
TGCAGCGGTGGCGGAATTTCCGGGGAATCTAACTATGGCTACACCTTC,CSGGGISGESNYGYTF,-,-,TRBJ1-2,TRBV29-1
TGTGCCAGCTCACCAATCGACAACCACGAATCCGAGCAGTACTTC,CASSPIDNHESEQYF,-,-,TRBJ2-7,TRBV18
TGTGCCAGCAGCATCGACAGGGTAGGGGCCAACGTCCTGACTTTC,CASSIDRVGANVLTF,-,TRBD1,TRBJ2-6,TRBV11-1
TGTGCCAGCAGCATCGCAGCGGGCTACGAGCAGTACTTC,CASSIAAGYEQYF,-,-,TRBJ2-7,TRBV7-3
TGTGCCAGTAGACCTGGGACTAGCGGCAATGAGCAGTTCTTC,CASRPGTSGNEQFF,-,TRBD2,TRBJ2-1,TRBV19
TGTGCCAGCAGCTTGGGAGGGAGTGGCTCCGGGGAGCTGTTTTTT,CASSLGGSGSGELFF,-,-,TRBJ2-2,TRBV5-4
TGTGCCAGTAGTACCCTGAGGACAGATACGCAGTATTTT,CASSTLRTDTQYF,-,-,TRBJ2-3,TRBV19